This TCR beta chain was observed in a study of breast tumors, draining lymph nodes, adjacent tissues. Study-level findings and limits: Data fit most tumor T cells coming from lymph node, expanding in tumor. Compared with lymph nodes, tumors were less diverse; compared with nontumor tissue, more.

Breast cancer patients provided tissue from their axillary draining lymph nodes. TCRdb processed the multiplex PCR reads anew with MiXCR; each CDR3 protein has one entry. The sample has approximately 89,000 distinct CDR3 sequences, about 27% seen once. This CDR3 is 13 amino acids long. The germline V and J ends were trimmed by 0 bases and 8 bases, with 5 bases remaining between them. CDR1 is SGHTA, CDR2 FQGTGA, per germline. In regard to this clonotype: Its specificity is not known.

The sequenced material came from axillary lymph node tissue. The chain joins TRBV7-3 to TRBJ1-6; D is uncertain. The clonotype originates from a female donor with breast cancer. Some clones in this sample may be carry-over from other donors' samples. The CDR3 is CASSLTADSPLHF. CDR3 DNA: TGTGCCAGCAGCTTAACGGCGGATTCACCCCTCCACTTT.